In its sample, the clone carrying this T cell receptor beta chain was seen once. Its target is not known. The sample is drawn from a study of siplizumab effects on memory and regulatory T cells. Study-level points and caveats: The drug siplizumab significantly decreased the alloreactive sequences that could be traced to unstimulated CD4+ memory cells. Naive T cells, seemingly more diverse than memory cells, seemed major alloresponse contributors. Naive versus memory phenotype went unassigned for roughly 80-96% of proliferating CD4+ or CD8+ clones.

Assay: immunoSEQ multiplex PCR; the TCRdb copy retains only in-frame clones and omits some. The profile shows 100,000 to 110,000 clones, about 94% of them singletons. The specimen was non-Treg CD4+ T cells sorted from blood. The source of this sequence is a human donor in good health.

The CDR3 is CASSLVGSGSDTQYF. The CDR3 DNA is TGTGCCAGCAGCTTAGTAGGTAGCGGGAGTGATACGCAGTATTTT. The chain couples TRBV7-2 to TRBJ2-3; the match to TRBD2 covers 9 bases. From germline, CDR1 is SGHTA and CDR2 FQGNSA. With 1 base clipped from V and 6 bases from J, the junction kept 5 bases outside the gene matches. The CDR3 extends over 15 amino acids.